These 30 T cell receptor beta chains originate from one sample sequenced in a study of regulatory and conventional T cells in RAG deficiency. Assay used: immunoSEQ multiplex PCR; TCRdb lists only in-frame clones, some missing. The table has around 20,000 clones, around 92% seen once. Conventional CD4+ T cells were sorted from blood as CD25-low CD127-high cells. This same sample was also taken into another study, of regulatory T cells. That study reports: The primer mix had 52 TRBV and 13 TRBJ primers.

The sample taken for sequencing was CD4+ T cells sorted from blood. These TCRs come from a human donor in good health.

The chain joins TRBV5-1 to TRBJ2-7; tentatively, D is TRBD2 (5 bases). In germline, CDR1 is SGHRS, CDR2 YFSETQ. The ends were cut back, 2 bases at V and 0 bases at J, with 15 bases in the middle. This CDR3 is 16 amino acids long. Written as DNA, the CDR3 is TGCGCCAGCAGCTTAGAGGAGGCGGTGAGCTCCTACGAGCAGTACTTC. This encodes CASSLEEAVSSYEQYF.

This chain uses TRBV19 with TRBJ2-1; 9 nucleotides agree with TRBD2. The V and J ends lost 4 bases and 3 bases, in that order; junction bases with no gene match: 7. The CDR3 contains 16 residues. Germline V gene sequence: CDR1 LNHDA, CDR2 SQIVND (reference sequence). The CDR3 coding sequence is TGTGCCAGTAGTAAAGGGGAGACTAGCGGCTACAATGAGCAGTTCTTC. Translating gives CASSKGETSGYNEQFF.

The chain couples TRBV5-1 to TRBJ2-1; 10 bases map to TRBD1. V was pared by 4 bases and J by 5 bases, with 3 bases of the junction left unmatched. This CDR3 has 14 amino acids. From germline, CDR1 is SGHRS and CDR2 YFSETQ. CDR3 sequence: CASSPGTGDNEQFF. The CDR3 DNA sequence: TGCGCCAGCAGCCCCGGGACAGGGGACAATGAGCAGTTCTTC.

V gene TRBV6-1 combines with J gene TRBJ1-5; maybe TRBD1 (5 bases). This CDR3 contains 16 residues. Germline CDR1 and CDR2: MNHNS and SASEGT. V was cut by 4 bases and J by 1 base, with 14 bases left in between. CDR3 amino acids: CASSASGGGSNQPQHF. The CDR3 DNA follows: TGTGCCAGCAGTGCCTCGGGGGGAGGAAGCAATCAGCCCCAGCATTTT.

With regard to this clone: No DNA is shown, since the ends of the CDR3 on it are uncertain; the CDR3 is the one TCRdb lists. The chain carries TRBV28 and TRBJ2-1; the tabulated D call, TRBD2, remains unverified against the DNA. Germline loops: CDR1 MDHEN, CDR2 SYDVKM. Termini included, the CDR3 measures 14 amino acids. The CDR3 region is CASSSSDFNNEQFF.

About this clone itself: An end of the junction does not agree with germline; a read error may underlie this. The CDR3 region has the DNA TGTGCCAGCAGTGGTGGCGGGACCCGCTCCCACGAGCAGTACTTC. Its translation is CASSGGGTRSHEQYF. The chain is built from TRBV28 and TRBJ2-7; possibly TRBD2 for D (6 bases). Germline V gives CDR1 MDHEN, CDR2 SYDVKM. This CDR3 region has 15 residues.

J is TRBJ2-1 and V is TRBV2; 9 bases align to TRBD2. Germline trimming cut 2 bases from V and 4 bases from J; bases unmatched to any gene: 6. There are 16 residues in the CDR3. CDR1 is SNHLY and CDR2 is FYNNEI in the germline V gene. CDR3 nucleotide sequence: TGTGCCAGCAGTGAAAACCGGCTAGCGGGGTACAATGAGCAGTTCTTC. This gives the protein CASSENRLAGYNEQFF.

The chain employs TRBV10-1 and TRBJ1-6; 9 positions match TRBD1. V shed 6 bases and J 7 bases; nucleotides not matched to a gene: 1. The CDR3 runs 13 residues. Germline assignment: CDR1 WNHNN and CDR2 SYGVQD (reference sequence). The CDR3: CASRGQGNSPLHF. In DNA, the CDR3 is TGCGCCAGCAGGGGACAGGGAAATTCACCCCTCCACTTT.

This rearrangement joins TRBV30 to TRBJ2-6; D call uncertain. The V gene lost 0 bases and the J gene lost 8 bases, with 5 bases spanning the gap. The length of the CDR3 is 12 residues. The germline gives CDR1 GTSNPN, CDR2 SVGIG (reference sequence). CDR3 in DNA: TGTGCCTGGAGTGTACAGTCCAACGTCCTGACTTTC. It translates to CAWSVQSNVLTF.

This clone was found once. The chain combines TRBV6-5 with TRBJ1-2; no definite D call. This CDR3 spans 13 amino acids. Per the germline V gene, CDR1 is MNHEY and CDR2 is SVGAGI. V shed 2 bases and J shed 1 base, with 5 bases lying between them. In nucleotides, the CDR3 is TGTGCCAGCAGTTACGGCCTTAACTATGGCTACACCTTC. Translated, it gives CASSYGLNYGYTF.

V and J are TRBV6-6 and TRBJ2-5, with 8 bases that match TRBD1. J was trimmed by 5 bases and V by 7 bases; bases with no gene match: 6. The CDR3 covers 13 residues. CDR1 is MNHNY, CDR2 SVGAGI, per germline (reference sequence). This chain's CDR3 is CASIGQGLETQYF. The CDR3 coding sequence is TGTGCCAGCATTGGACAGGGCCTCGAGACCCAGTACTTC.

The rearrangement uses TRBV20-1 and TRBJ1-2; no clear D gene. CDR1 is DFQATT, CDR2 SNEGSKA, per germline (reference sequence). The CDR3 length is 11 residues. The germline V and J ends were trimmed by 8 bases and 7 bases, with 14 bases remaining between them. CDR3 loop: CSTHANGGYTF. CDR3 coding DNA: TGCAGTACGCATGCGAACGGTGGCTACACCTTC.

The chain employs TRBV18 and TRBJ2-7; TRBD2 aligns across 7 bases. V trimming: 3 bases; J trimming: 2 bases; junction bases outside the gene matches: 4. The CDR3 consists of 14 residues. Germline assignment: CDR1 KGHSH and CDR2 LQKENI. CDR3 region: CASSPAGVAYEQYF. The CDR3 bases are TGTGCCAGCTCACCGGCGGGAGTGGCCTACGAGCAGTACTTC. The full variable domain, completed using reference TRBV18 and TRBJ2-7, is NAGVMQNPRHLVRRRGQEARLRCSPMKGHSHVYWYRQLPEEGLKFMVYLQKENIIDESGMPKERFSAEFPKEGPSILRIQQVVRGDSAAYFCASSPAGVAYEQYFGPGTRLTVT.

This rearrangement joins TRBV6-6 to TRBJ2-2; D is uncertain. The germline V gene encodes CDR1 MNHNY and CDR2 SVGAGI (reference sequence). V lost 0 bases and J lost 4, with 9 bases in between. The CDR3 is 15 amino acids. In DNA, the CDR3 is TGTGCCAGCAGTTACTCGAGGACGGGCACCGGGGAGCTGTTTTTT. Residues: CASSYSRTGTGELFF.

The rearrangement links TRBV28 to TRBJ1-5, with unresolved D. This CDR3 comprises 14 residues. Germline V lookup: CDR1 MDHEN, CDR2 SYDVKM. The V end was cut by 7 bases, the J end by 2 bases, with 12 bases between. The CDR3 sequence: CASTSGFGNQPQHF. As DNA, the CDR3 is TGTGCCAGCACCTCTGGCTTCGGCAATCAGCCCCAGCATTTT.

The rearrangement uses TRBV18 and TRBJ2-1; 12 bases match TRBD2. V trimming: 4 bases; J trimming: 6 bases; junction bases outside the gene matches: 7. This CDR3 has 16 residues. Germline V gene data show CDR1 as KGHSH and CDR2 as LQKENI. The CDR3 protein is CASSRASGGAGNEQFF. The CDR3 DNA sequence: TGTGCCAGCTCACGGGCTAGCGGGGGGGCCGGCAATGAGCAGTTCTTC.

The CDR3 coding sequence is TGTGCCAGCAGTTTCGACACTTACGAGCAGTACTTC. Its protein is CASSFDTYEQYF. The gene calls are TRBV6-5 and TRBJ2-7; D ambiguous. V lost 4 bases and J 4 bases, leaving 8 bases between the germline ends. Per germline, CDR1 MNHEY and CDR2 SVGAGI. The CDR3 runs to 12 residues.

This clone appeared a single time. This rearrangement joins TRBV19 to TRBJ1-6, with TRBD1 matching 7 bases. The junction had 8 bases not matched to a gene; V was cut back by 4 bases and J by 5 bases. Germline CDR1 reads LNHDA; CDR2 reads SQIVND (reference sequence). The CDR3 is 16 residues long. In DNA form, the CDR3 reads TGTGCCAGTAGTACGAGACAGGGCCTTAATAATTCACCCCTCCACTTT. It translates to CASSTRQGLNNSPLHF.

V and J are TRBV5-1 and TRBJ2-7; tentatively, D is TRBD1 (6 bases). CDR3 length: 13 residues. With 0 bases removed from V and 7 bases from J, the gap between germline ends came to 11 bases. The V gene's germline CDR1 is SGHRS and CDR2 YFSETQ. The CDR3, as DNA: TGCGCCAGCAGCTTGGGCGAGAGGGGGGAGCAGTACTTC. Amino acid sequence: CASSLGERGEQYF.

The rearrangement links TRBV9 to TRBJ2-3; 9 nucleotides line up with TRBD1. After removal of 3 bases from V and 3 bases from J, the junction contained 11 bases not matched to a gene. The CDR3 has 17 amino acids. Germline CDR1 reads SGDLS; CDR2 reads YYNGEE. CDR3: CASSGPGAGQGTDTQYF. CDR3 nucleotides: TGTGCCAGCAGCGGCCCCGGCGCGGGACAGGGAACAGATACGCAGTATTTT. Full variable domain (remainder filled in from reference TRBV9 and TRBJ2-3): DSGVTQTPKHLITATGQRVTLRCSPRSGDLSVYWYQQSLDQGLQFLIQYYNGEERAKGNILERFSAQQFPDLHSELNLSSLELGDSALYFCASSGPGAGQGTDTQYFGPGTRLTVL.

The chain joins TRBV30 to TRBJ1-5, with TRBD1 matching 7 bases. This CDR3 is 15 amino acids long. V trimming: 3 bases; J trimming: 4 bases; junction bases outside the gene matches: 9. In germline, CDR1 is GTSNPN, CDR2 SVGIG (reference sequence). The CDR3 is CAWRPQGPLNQPQHF. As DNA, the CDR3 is TGTGCCTGGAGACCACAGGGGCCGCTTAATCAGCCCCAGCATTTT.

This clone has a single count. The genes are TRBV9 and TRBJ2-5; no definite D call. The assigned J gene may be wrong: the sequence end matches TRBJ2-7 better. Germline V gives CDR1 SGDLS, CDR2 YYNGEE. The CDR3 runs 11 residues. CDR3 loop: CASSSYYEQYF. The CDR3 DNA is TGTGCCAGCAGCTCCTACTACGAGCAGTACTTC.

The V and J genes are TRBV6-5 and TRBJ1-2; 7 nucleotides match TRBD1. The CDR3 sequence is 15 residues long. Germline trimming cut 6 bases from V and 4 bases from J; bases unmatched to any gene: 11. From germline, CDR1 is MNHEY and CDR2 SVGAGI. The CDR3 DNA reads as TGTGCCAGCAGACTCGGACAGGCCTCTTTCTATGGCTACACCTTC. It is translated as CASRLGQASFYGYTF.

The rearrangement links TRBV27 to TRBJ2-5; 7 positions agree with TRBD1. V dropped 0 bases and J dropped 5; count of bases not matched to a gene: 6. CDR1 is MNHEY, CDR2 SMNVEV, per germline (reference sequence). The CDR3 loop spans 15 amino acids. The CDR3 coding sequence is TGTGCCAGCAGTTTATCCGAGGGGGCAGGGGAGACCCAGTACTTC. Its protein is CASSLSEGAGETQYF.

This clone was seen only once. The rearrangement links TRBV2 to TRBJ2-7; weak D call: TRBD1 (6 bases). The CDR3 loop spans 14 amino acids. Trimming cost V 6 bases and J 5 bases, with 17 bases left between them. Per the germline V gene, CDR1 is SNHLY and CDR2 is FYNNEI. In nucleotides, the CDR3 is TGTGCCAGCAGAACGGCGGCAGGGACAAACGAGCAGTACTTC. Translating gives CASRTAAGTNEQYF.

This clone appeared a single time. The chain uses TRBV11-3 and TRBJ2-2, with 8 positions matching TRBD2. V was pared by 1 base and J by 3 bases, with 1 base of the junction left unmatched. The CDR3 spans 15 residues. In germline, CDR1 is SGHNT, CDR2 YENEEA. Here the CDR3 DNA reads TGTGCCAGCAGCTTAGGTAGCGGGGACACCGGGGAGCTGTTTTTT. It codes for CASSLGSGDTGELFF.

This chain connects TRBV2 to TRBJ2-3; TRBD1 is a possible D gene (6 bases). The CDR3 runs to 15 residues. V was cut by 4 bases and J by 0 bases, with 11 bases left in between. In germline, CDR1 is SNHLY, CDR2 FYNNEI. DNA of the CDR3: TGTGCCAGCAGTGCAGACAGGACTAGCACAGATACGCAGTATTTT. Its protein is CASSADRTSTDTQYF.

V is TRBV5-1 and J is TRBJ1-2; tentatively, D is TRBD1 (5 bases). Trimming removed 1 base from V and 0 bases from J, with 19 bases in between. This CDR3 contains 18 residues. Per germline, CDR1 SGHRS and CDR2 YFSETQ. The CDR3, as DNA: TGCGCCAGCAGCTTGAGGTTGCAGGGCGGCGGGGCTAACTATGGCTACACCTTC. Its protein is CASSLRLQGGGANYGYTF.

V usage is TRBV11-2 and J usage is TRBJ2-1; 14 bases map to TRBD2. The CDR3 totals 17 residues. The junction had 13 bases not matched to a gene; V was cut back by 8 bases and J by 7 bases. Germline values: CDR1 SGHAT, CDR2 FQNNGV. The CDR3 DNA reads TGTGCCAGCCGACCCTCGGGACTAGCGGGAGAGGTTAATGAGCAGTTCTTC. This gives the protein CASRPSGLAGEVNEQFF.

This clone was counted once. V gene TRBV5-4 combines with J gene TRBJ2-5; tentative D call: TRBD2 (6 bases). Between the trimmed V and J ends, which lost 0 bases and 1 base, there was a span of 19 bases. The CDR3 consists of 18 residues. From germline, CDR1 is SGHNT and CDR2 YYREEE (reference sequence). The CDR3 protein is CASSLVLVAGRFQETQYF. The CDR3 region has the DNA TGTGCCAGCAGCTTGGTTTTGGTGGCGGGAAGGTTCCAAGAGACCCAGTACTTC. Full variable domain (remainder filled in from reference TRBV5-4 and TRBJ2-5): ETGVTQSPTHLIKTRGQQVTLRCSSQSGHNTVSWYQQALGQGPQFIFQYYREEENGRGNFPPRFSGLQFPNYSSELNVNALELDDSALYLCASSLVLVAGRFQETQYFGPGTRLLVL.